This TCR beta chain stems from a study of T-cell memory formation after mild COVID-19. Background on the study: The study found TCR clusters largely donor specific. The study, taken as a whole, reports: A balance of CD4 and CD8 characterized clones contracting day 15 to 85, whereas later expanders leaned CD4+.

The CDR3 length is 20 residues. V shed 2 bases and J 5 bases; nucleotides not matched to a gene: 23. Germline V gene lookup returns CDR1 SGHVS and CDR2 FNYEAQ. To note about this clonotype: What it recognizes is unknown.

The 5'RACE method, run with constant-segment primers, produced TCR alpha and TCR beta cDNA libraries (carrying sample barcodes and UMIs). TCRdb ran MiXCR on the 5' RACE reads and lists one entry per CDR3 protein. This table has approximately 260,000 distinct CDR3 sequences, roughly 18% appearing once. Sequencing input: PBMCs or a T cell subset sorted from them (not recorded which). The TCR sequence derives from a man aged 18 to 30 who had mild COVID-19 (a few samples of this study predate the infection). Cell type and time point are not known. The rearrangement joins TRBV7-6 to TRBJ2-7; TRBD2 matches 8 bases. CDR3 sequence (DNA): TGTGCCAGCAGCTTAATTGCAGGCGAACAGCGGGGGCCGGTGATCCACGAGCAGTACTTC. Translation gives CASSLIAGEQRGPVIHEQYF.